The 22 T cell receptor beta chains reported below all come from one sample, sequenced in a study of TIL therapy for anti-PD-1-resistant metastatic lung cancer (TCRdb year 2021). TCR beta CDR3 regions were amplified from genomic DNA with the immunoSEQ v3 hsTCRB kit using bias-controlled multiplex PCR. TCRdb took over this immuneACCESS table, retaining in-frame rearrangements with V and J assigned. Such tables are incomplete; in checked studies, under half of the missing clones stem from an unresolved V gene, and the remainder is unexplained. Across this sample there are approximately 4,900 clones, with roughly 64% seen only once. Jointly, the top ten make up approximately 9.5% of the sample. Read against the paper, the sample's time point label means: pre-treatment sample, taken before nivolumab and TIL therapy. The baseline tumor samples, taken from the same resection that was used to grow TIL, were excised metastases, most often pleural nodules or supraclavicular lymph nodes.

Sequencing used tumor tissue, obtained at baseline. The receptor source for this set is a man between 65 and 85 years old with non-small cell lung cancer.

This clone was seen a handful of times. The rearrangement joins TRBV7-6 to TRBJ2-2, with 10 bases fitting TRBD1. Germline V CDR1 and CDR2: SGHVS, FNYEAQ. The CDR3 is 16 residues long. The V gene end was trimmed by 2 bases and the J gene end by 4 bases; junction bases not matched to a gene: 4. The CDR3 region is CASSLSGTGVTGELFF. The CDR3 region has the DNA TGTGCCAGCAGCTTAAGCGGGACAGGGGTCACCGGGGAGCTGTTTTTT.

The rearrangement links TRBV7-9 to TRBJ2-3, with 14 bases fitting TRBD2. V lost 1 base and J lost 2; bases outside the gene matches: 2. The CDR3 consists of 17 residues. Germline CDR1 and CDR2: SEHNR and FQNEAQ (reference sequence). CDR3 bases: TGTGCCAGCAGCTTAGGACTAGCGGGAGGGCCCACAGATACGCAGTATTTT. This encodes CASSLGLAGGPTDTQYF.

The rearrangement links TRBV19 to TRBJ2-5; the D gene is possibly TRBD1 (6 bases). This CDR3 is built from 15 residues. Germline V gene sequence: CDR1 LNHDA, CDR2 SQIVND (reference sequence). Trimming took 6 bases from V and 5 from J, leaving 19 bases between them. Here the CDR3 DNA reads TGTGCCAGTAGAAGACAGGCCCTCTCTCGGGAGACCCAGTACTTC. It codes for CASRRQALSRETQYF.

CDR3 residues: CASSEGFIGANGYTF. In DNA form, the CDR3 reads TGTGCCAGCAGTGAAGGTTTCATTGGGGCCAATGGCTACACCTTC. This chain connects TRBV6-1 to TRBJ1-2, with a possible D match to TRBD1 (5 bases). The CDR3 is 15 residues long. From germline, CDR1 is MNHNS and CDR2 SASEGT. Trimming cost V 1 base and J 6 bases, with 15 bases left between them.

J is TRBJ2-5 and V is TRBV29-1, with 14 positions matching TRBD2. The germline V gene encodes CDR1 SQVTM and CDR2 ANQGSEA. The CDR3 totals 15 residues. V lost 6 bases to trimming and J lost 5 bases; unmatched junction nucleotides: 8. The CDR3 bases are TGCAGCGTCGACGGACTAGCGGGAGGTCGGGAGACCCAGTACTTC. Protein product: CSVDGLAGGRETQYF.

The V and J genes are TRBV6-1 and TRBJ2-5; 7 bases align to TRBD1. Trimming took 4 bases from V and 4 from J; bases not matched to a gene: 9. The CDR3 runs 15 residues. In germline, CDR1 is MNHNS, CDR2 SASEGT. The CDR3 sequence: CASSVEGAGGETQYF. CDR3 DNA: TGTGCCAGCAGTGTTGAGGGGGCAGGGGGAGAGACCCAGTACTTC.

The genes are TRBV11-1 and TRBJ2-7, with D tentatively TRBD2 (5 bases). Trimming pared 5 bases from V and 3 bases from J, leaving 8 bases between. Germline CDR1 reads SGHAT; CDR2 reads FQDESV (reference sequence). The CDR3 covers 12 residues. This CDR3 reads CASSRRDYEQYF. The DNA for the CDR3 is TGTGCCAGCAGCCGCCGGGACTACGAGCAGTACTTC.

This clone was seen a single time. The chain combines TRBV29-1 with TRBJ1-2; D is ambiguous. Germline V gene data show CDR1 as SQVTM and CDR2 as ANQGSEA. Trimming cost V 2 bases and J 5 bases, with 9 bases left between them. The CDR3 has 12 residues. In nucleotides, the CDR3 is TGCAGCGTTGAATCCGGCCAATATGGCTACACCTTC. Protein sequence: CSVESGQYGYTF.

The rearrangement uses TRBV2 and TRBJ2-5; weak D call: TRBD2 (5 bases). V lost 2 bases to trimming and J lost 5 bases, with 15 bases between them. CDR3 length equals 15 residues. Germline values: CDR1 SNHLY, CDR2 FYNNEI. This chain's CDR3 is CASSETNRERETQYF. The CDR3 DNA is TGTGCCAGCAGTGAAACTAATAGGGAGAGGGAGACCCAGTACTTC.

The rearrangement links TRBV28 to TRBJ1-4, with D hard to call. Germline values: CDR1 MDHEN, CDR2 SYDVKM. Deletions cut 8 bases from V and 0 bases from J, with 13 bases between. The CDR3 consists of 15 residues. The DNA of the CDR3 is TGTGCCAGCGGTTCCTTAACCGCAACTAATGAAAAACTGTTTTTT. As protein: CASGSLTATNEKLFF. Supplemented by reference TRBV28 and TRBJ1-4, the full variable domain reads DVKVTQSSRYLVKRTGEKVFLECVQDMDHENMFWYRQDPGLGLRLIYFSYDVKMKEKGDIPEGYSVSREKKERFSLILESASTNQTSMYLCASGSLTATNEKLFFGSGTQLSVL.

This CDR3 is CASGLPTGGTTEAFF. Written as DNA, the CDR3 is TGTGCCAGTGGACTACCTACAGGGGGGACCACTGAAGCTTTCTTT. The chain joins TRBV19 to TRBJ1-1, with TRBD1 matching over 8 bases. Germline loops: CDR1 LNHDA, CDR2 SQIVND (reference sequence). V shed 8 bases, J shed 4 bases, and the junction held 12 bases outside the gene matches. This CDR3 contains 15 residues.

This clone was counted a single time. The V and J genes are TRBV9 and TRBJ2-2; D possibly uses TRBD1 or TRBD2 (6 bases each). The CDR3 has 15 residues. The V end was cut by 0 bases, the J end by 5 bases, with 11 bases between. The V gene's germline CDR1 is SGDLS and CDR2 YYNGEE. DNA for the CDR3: TGTGCCAGCAGCGTAGAAACAGGGAGGACCGGGGAGCTGTTTTTT. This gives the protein CASSVETGRTGELFF.

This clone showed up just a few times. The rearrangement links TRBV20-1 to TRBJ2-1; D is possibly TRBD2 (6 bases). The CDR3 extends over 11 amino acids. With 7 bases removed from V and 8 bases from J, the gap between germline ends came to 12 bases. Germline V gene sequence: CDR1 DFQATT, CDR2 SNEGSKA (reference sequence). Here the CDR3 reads CSDRLGDEQFF. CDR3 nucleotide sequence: TGCAGTGACCGACTAGGGGATGAGCAGTTCTTC.

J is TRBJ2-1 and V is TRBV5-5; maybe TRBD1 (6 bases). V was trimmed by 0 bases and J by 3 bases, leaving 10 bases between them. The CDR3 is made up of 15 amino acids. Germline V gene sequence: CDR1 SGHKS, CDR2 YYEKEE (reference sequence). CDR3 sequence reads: CASSLGGGHYNEQFF. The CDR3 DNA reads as TGTGCCAGCAGCTTGGGAGGGGGACACTACAATGAGCAGTTCTTC.

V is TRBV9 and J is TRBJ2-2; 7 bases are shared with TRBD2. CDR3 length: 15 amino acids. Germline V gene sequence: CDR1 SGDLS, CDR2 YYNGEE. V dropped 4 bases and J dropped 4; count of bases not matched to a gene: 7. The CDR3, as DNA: TGTGCCAGCAGCCTTGGACTAGTCGGCACCGGGGAGCTGTTTTTT. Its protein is CASSLGLVGTGELFF.

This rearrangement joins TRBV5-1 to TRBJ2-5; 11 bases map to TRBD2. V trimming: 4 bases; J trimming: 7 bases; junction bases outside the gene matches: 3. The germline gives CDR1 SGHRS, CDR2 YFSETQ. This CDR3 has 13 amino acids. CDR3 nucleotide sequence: TGCGCCAGCAGCGTTAGCGGGGGGGTGACCCAGTACTTC. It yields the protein CASSVSGGVTQYF. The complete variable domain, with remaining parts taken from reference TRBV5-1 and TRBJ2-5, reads KAGVTQTPRYLIKTRGQQVTLSCSPISGHRSVSWYQQTPGQGLQFLFEYFSETQRNKGNFPGRFSGRQFSNSRSEMNVSTLELGDSALYLCASSVSGGVTQYFGPGTRLLVL.

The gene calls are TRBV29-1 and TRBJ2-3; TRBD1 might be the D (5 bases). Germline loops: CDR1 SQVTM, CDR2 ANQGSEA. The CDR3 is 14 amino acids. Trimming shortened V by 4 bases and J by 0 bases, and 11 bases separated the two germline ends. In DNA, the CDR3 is TGCAGCGTTGCGCAGGGTATCAGCACAGATACGCAGTATTTT. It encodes CSVAQGISTDTQYF.

In DNA, the CDR3 is TGTGCCAGCAGTCAGGGGGCGACAGATACGCAGTATTTT. Protein sequence: CASSQGATDTQYF. This sequence joins TRBV27 and TRBJ2-3; TRBD1 matches 8 bases. The ends lost 5 bases at V and 3 bases at J; junction bases unmatched: 1. CDR3 size: 13 residues. Germline V lookup: CDR1 MNHEY, CDR2 SMNVEV (reference sequence).

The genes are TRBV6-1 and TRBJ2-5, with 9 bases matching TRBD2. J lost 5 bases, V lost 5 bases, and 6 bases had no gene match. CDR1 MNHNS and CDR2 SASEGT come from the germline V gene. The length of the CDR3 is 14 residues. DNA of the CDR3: TGTGCCAGCAGTCGCGCGGGAGGGCCGGAGACCCAGTACTTC. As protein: CASSRAGGPETQYF.

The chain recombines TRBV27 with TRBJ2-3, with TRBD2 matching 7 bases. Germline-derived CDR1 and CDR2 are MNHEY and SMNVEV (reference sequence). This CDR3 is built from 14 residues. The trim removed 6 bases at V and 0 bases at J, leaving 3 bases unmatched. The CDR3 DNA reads TGTGCCAGCAGCCGACTAGCTAGCACAGATACGCAGTATTTT. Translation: CASSRLASTDTQYF.

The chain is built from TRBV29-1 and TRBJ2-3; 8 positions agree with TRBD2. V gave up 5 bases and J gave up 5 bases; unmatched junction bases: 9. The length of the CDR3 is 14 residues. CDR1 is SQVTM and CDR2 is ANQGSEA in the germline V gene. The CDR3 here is CSVSPGLVIDTQYF. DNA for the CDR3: TGCAGCGTTTCTCCGGGACTAGTCATAGATACGCAGTATTTT.

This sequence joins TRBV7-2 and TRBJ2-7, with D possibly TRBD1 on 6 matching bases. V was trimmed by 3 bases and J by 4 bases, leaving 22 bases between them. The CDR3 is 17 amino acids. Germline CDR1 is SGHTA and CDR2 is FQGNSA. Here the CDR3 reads CASSFFFRQGSIYEQYF. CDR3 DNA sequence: TGTGCCAGCAGCTTCTTCTTCCGGCAGGGGTCTATATACGAGCAGTACTTC.